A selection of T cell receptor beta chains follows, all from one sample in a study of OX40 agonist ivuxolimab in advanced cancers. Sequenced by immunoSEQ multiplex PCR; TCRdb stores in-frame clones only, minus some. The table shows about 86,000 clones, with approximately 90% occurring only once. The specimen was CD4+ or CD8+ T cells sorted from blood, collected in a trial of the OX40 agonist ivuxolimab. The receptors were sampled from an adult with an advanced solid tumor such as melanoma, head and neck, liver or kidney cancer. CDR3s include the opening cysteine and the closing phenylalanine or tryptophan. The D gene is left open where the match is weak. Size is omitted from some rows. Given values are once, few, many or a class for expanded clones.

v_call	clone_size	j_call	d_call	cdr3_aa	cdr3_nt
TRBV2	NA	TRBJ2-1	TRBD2	CASSEGGRASGEQFF	TGTGCCAGCAGTGAGGGCGGGAGGGCCAGTGGTGAGCAGTTCTTC
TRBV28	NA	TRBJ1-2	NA	CASSFQVNYGYTF	TGTGCCAGCAGTTTTCAGGTTAACTATGGCTACACCTTC
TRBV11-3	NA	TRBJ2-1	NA	CASSVGLTIYNEQFF	TGTGCCAGCAGCGTGGGACTTACCATATACAATGAGCAGTTCTTC
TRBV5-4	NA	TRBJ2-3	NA	CASTELGGDTQYF	TGTGCCAGCACCGAGTTGGGGGGAGATACGCAGTATTTT
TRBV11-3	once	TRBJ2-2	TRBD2	CASSLGLAGTGELFF	TGTGCCAGCAGCTTGGGACTAGCAGGCACCGGGGAGCTGTTTTTT
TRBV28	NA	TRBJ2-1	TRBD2	CASSPRTGRLAGSSGEQFF	TGTGCCAGCAGTCCCCGGACAGGACGGCTAGCGGGATCGTCTGGAGAGCAGTTCTTC
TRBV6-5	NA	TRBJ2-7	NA	CASRETESSYEQYF	TGTGCCAGCAGGGAAACAGAGAGCTCCTACGAGCAGTACTTC
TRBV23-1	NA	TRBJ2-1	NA	CASSQGGSGEQFF	TGCGCCAGCAGTCAAGGAGGATCCGGTGAGCAGTTCTTC
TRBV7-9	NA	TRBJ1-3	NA	CASSYTGSGNTIYF	TGTGCCAGCAGCTATACAGGGTCTGGAAACACCATATATTTT
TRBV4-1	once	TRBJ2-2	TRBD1	CASSHSPGQGYTGELFF	TGCGCCAGCAGCCACAGTCCGGGACAGGGTTACACCGGGGAGCTGTTTTTT
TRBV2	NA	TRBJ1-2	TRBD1	CASRRDSLRLGYGYTF	TGTGCCAGCAGGCGGGACAGCCTAAGGCTCGGCTATGGCTACACCTTC
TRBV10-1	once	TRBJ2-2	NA	CASSEQVDSGELFF	TGCGCCAGCAGTGAGCAGGTTGATTCCGGGGAGCTGTTTTTT
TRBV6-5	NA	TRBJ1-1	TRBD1	CASSGTGGLEAFF	TGTGCCAGCAGTGGGACAGGGGGACTTGAAGCTTTCTTT
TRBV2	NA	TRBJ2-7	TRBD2	CASRRAGGTYEQYF	TGTGCCAGCCGCAGGGCGGGAGGGACCTACGAGCAGTACTTC
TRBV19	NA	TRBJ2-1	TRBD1	CASSSQGVNEQFF	TGTGCCAGTAGCTCCCAGGGGGTCAATGAGCAGTTCTTC
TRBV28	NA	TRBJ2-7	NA	CPRRGAGEQYF	TGTCCGCGTCGGGGCGCGGGCGAGCAGTACTTC
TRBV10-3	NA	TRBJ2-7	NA	CAIRADSSYEQYF	TGTGCCATCAGGGCCGACAGCTCCTACGAGCAGTACTTC
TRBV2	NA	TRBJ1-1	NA	CASKIGGGAEAFF	TGTGCCAGCAAAATCGGGGGAGGCGCTGAAGCTTTCTTT
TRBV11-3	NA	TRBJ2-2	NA	CASSPVEGSYTGELFF	TGTGCCAGCAGCCCAGTGGAGGGGTCCTACACCGGGGAGCTGTTTTTT
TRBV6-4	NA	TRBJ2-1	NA	CASSATMKGGNEQFF	TGTGCCAGCAGTGCCACGATGAAGGGGGGGAATGAGCAGTTCTTC
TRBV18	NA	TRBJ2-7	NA	CASSPGTESYEQYF	TGTGCCAGCTCACCCGGGACGGAGTCCTACGAGCAGTACTTC
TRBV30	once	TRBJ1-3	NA	CAWNPSGNTIYF	TGTGCCTGGAATCCGTCTGGAAACACCATATATTTT
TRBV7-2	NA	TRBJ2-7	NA	CASSLASPTFIEQYF	TGTGCCAGCAGCTTAGCTAGCCCTACCTTTATTGAGCAGTACTTC
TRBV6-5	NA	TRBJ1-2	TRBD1	CASSLTGTNYGYTF	TGTGCCAGCAGTTTGACAGGGACTAACTATGGCTACACCTTC